The 2 T cell receptor beta chains in this list originate from one sample, sequenced in a study of OX40 agonist ivuxolimab in advanced cancers. Method: immunoSEQ multiplex PCR; TCRdb's copy keeps in-frame clones and lacks some. Counted here are fewer than 70,000 clones, roughly 86% occurring once; the ten biggest clones make up approximately 2%. Sequencing used CD4+ or CD8+ T cells sorted from blood, obtained in a trial of the OX40 agonist ivuxolimab. These receptors came from an adult with an advanced solid tumor such as melanoma, head and neck, liver or kidney cancer.

The chain couples TRBV5-1 to TRBJ2-6, with 8 bases matching TRBD1. The germline CDR1 and CDR2 sequences are SGHRS and YFSETQ. With 3 bases clipped from V and 3 bases from J, the junction kept 5 bases outside the gene matches. This CDR3 comprises 16 residues. CDR3 protein: CASSSRGHVGANVLTF. The CDR3 DNA reads as TGCGCCAGCAGCTCCAGGGGGCATGTTGGGGCCAACGTCCTGACTTTC.

The chain combines TRBV5-1 with TRBJ1-4; D ambiguous. The V end was cut by 2 bases, the J end by 2 bases, with 10 bases between. Germline assignment: CDR1 SGHRS and CDR2 YFSETQ. This CDR3 contains 15 residues. CDR3 in DNA: TGCGCCAGCAGCTTCCGCGGGTATACTAATGAAAAACTGTTTTTT. Translated, it gives CASSFRGYTNEKLFF.